This entry lists 26 T cell receptor beta chains sequenced from one sample in a study of OX40 agonist ivuxolimab in advanced cancers. The repertoire was sequenced with immunoSEQ multiplex PCR; TCRdb's copy has only in-frame clones and lacks some. The sample shows about 50,000 clones, more than 70% of them seen only once. The sample was CD4+ or CD8+ T cells sorted from blood, taken in a trial of the OX40 agonist ivuxolimab. The origin of the receptors is an adult with an advanced solid tumor such as melanoma, head and neck, liver or kidney cancer.

The V call is TRBV5-1, the J call TRBJ2-3; 10 nucleotides align to TRBD1. The V gene's germline CDR1 is SGHRS and CDR2 YFSETQ. The J segment lost 5 bases and the V segment lost 5 bases, leaving 8 bases of the junction unmatched. The CDR3 loop spans 15 amino acids. In DNA form, the CDR3 reads TGCGCCAGCAGGTGGACCGGGACAGGGGAAGATACGCAGTATTTT. Its translation is CASRWTGTGEDTQYF.

The chain combines TRBV6-6 with TRBJ2-1; 15 positions match TRBD2. V lost 5 bases, J lost 10 bases, and 6 bases stayed unmatched. The V gene's germline CDR1 is MNHNY and CDR2 SVGAGI (reference sequence). The CDR3 is made up of 15 amino acids. Here the CDR3 DNA reads TGTGCCAGCAGTGACGGACTAGCGGGAGGGGGCGAGCAGTTCTTC. It specifies CASSDGLAGGGEQFF.

The V call is TRBV6-6, the J call TRBJ2-2; D gene uncertain. This CDR3 is built from 14 residues. Germline V CDR1 and CDR2: MNHNY, SVGAGI (reference sequence). The V gene lost 2 bases and the J gene lost 1 base, with 5 bases spanning the gap. CDR3 in amino acids: CASSYRVNTGELFF. The DNA for the CDR3 is TGTGCCAGCAGTTACAGAGTGAACACCGGGGAGCTGTTTTTT.

The chain employs TRBV11-2 and TRBJ2-1; 7 bases match TRBD2. CDR3 length equals 16 residues. The J segment lost 0 bases and the V segment lost 0 bases, leaving 2 bases of the junction unmatched. Germline CDR1 SGHAT, CDR2 FQNNGV. CDR3 residues: CASSLEASGSYNEQFF. DNA for the CDR3: TGTGCCAGCAGCTTAGAGGCTAGCGGCTCCTACAATGAGCAGTTCTTC.

This rearrangement joins TRBV15 to TRBJ2-5; TRBD2 matches at 7 bases. The CDR3 has 16 residues. Germline V gene data show CDR1 as LNHNV and CDR2 as YYDKDF (reference sequence). V lost 1 base to trimming and J lost 1 base; unmatched junction nucleotides: 6. The CDR3 DNA reads TGTGCCACCAGCAGAGGGTTCGGGAGGACCCAAGAGACCCAGTACTTC. This sequence encodes CATSRGFGRTQETQYF.

The V gene is TRBV18, the J gene TRBJ2-5, with D possibly matching TRBD2 (6 bases). The V gene lost 2 bases and the J gene lost 5 bases, with 12 bases spanning the gap. The germline V gene has CDR1 KGHSH and CDR2 LQKENI. The CDR3 loop spans 14 amino acids. The CDR3 DNA is TGTGCCAGCTCACCAGGACGGGGGTCCGAGACCCAGTACTTC. This encodes CASSPGRGSETQYF.

The chain uses TRBV30 and TRBJ1-5, with TRBD1 identical over 7 bases. CDR3 length equals 14 residues. The ends lost 2 bases at V and 7 bases at J; junction bases unmatched: 8. CDR1 and CDR2 (germline): GTSNPN, SVGIG (reference sequence). CDR3 nucleotides: TGTGCCTGGAGTTCCGACAGGGAGGGGCAGCCCCAGCATTTT. Protein product: CAWSSDREGQPQHF.

The genes are TRBV30 and TRBJ1-1, with TRBD1 matching over 8 bases. Trimming took 5 bases from V and 2 from J; bases not matched to a gene: 1. This CDR3 is 12 amino acids long. Germline V gene data show CDR1 as GTSNPN and CDR2 as SVGIG (reference sequence). In DNA, the CDR3 is TGTGCCTGGGGACAGGGAAACACTGAAGCTTTCTTT. Translated, it gives CAWGQGNTEAFF. The complete variable domain, with remaining parts taken from reference TRBV30 and TRBJ1-1, reads SQTIHQWPATLVQPVGSPLSLECTVEGTSNPNLYWYRQAAGRGLQLLFYSVGIGQISSEVPQNLSASRPQDRQFILSSKKLLLSDSGFYLCAWGQGNTEAFFGQGTRLTVV.

This chain connects TRBV7-2 to TRBJ2-4; 9 bases agree with TRBD1. The germline V gene has CDR1 SGHTA and CDR2 FQGNSA. Unmatched junction bases numbered 5, after V lost 0 bases and J lost 2 bases. This CDR3 has 17 amino acids. CDR3 protein: CASSLAFGQGSKNIQYF. CDR3 coding DNA: TGTGCCAGCAGCTTAGCGTTCGGACAGGGGTCCAAAAACATTCAGTACTTC.

The chain employs TRBV11-2 and TRBJ1-2, with 7 bases that match TRBD1. J gave up 4 bases and V 5 bases, and 1 base lay outside the gene matches. The germline gives CDR1 SGHAT, CDR2 FQNNGV. This CDR3 is 12 amino acids long. Here the CDR3 DNA reads TGTGCCAGCAGCAGGGGGCTCTATGGCTACACCTTC. Amino acids: CASSRGLYGYTF.

The chain has TRBV2 and TRBJ2-7; possible D gene TRBD1, 6 bases. Trimming stripped 6 bases from V and 2 bases from J, with 11 bases between. The CDR3 sequence is 13 residues long. In germline, CDR1 is SNHLY, CDR2 FYNNEI. The CDR3 loop reads CASRGRGTYEQYF. The CDR3 DNA follows: TGTGCCAGCAGGGGCAGGGGTACCTACGAGCAGTACTTC.

V usage is TRBV29-1 and J usage is TRBJ2-3, with TRBD2 matching 8 bases. Germline CDR1 SQVTM, CDR2 ANQGSEA. This CDR3 is 14 amino acids long. V lost 7 bases and J lost 2; bases outside the gene matches: 8. CDR3 sequence reads: CSAYRAGATDTQYF. The CDR3 nucleotides read TGCAGCGCATACCGAGCGGGAGCCACAGATACGCAGTATTTT.

This clone was detected only a few times. The chain uses TRBV6-1 and TRBJ1-5, with D possibly TRBD1 on 5 matching bases. With 8 bases removed from V and 4 bases from J, the gap between germline ends came to 9 bases. The CDR3 is made up of 12 amino acids. Germline CDR1 MNHNS, CDR2 SASEGT. The CDR3 DNA follows: TGTGCCAGCTCGGGACCGAATCAGCCCCAGCATTTT. This codes for CASSGPNQPQHF.

V usage is TRBV7-3 and J usage is TRBJ2-1; TRBD2 matches 9 bases. With V trimmed by 2 bases and J by 5 bases, 7 bases remained unmatched. The CDR3 sequence is 16 residues long. Germline CDR1 is SGHTA and CDR2 is FQGTGA. CDR3 loop: CASSLLTSGPNNEQFF. CDR3 nucleotides: TGTGCCAGCAGCTTACTTACTAGCGGGCCGAACAATGAGCAGTTCTTC.

This chain joins TRBV11-3 and TRBJ1-3, with 8 bases identical to TRBD1. The CDR3 is 15 residues long. Trimming at V came to 5 bases and at J to 2 bases, leaving 5 bases not matched to a gene. Germline lookup yields CDR1 SGHNT and CDR2 YENEEA. The CDR3 sequence is CASSQSDRAGNTIYF. The CDR3 coding sequence is TGTGCCAGCAGCCAATCGGACAGGGCTGGAAACACCATATATTTT.

The chain recombines TRBV5-5 with TRBJ2-5; a weak D match, TRBD2 (6 bases). Germline V gene data show CDR1 as SGHKS and CDR2 as YYEKEE (reference sequence). The CDR3 totals 13 residues. V shed 4 bases and J shed 5 bases, with 12 bases lying between them. CDR3 coding DNA: TGTGCCAGCAGCGGGGGACTTTCGGAGACCCAGTACTTC. Translated: CASSGGLSETQYF.

This clone was found a few times. This chain uses TRBV7-2 with TRBJ1-1, with D unclear. The CDR3 loop spans 13 amino acids. Germline assignment: CDR1 SGHTA and CDR2 FQGNSA. Between the trimmed V and J ends, which lost 2 bases and 1 base, there was a span of 5 bases. The CDR3 here is CASSLTENTEAFF. In nucleotides, the CDR3 is TGTGCCAGCAGCTTAACAGAGAACACTGAAGCTTTCTTT.

The genes are TRBV4-2 and TRBJ2-2; 10 nucleotides agree with TRBD2. This CDR3 has 16 residues. With 1 base clipped from V and 5 bases from J, the junction kept 4 bases outside the gene matches. From germline, CDR1 is LGHNA and CDR2 YNFKEQ. CDR3 DNA sequence: TGTGCCAGCAGCCAAGTCGTAGCGGGAGGAACCGGGGAGCTGTTTTTT. Translating it yields CASSQVVAGGTGELFF.

The chain carries TRBV4-2 and TRBJ2-3, with TRBD2 matching over 7 bases. The CDR3 sequence is 16 residues long. Per the germline V gene, CDR1 is LGHNA and CDR2 is YNFKEQ. V lost 0 bases, J lost 0 bases, and 3 bases stayed unmatched. The CDR3 DNA is TGTGCCAGCAGCCAAGATTTGGGGGGGAGCACAGATACGCAGTATTTT. It encodes CASSQDLGGSTDTQYF.

The chain employs TRBV6-5 and TRBJ1-4; tentatively, D is TRBD1 (5 bases). This CDR3 is 15 amino acids long. Germline loops: CDR1 MNHEY, CDR2 SVGAGI. The V gene lost 2 bases and the J gene lost 4 bases, with 11 bases spanning the gap. As DNA, the CDR3 is TGTGCCAGCAGTTACCGCGGCAGGGATAATGAAAAACTGTTTTTT. This translates into CASSYRGRDNEKLFF.

The chain employs TRBV5-1 and TRBJ2-1; maybe TRBD2 (5 bases). This CDR3 has 16 amino acids. Per germline, CDR1 SGHRS and CDR2 YFSETQ. Trimming removed 0 bases from V and 0 bases from J, with 10 bases in between. CDR3 in DNA: TGCGCCAGCAGCTTGGGGGCGGGCCTCTCCTACAATGAGCAGTTCTTC. Protein product: CASSLGAGLSYNEQFF.

This clone was seen a single time. The gene calls are TRBV5-8 and TRBJ2-7; no clear D. The CDR3 has 13 amino acids. V was cut by 5 bases and J by 0 bases, with 9 bases left in between. Per germline, CDR1 SGHTS and CDR2 YDEGEE. CDR3 nucleotide sequence: TGTGCCAGCAGTGCAGAGAGCTCCTACGAGCAGTACTTC. It translates to CASSAESSYEQYF.

This chain connects TRBV5-1 to TRBJ2-1, with TRBD2 matching 8 bases. The CDR3 contains 19 residues. V gave up 0 bases and J gave up 0 bases; unmatched junction bases: 11. Germline lookup yields CDR1 SGHRS and CDR2 YFSETQ. DNA of the CDR3: TGCGCCAGCAGCTTGGCCGGGCTAGCGGGCATTAGCTCCTACAATGAGCAGTTCTTC. It codes for CASSLAGLAGISSYNEQFF.

Regarding this clone: The junction does not match germline at one end; this may be a read error. The J gene is TRBJ2-5, the V gene TRBV5-5; unclear D gene. From germline, CDR1 is SGHKS and CDR2 YYEKEE (reference sequence). CDR3 length: 15 amino acids. CDR3 protein: CASSLVYRHQENQYF. CDR3 DNA: TGTGCCAGCAGCTTGGTGTACAGACACCAAGAGAACCAGTACTTC.

The chain couples TRBV6-5 to TRBJ2-5, with 8 bases that match TRBD2. Looked up from germline, CDR1 is MNHEY and CDR2 is SVGAGI. The CDR3 has 15 amino acids. With 6 bases clipped from V and 5 bases from J, the junction kept 11 bases outside the gene matches. The CDR3 nucleotides are TGTGCCAGCAGCCTCACCGGGGGGGGCCGCGAGACCCAGTACTTC. Amino acids: CASSLTGGGRETQYF.

The chain combines TRBV6-4 with TRBJ2-5; D may correspond to TRBD1 or TRBD2 (5 bases each). Trimming cost V 6 bases and J 5 bases, with 22 bases left between them. There are 16 residues in the CDR3. CDR1 is MRHNA and CDR2 is SNTAGT in the germline V gene. The CDR3 DNA sequence: TGTGCCAGCAGGCCAGGGCTAGCTTCGGCGTGGGAGACCCAGTACTTC. Translated, it gives CASRPGLASAWETQYF.